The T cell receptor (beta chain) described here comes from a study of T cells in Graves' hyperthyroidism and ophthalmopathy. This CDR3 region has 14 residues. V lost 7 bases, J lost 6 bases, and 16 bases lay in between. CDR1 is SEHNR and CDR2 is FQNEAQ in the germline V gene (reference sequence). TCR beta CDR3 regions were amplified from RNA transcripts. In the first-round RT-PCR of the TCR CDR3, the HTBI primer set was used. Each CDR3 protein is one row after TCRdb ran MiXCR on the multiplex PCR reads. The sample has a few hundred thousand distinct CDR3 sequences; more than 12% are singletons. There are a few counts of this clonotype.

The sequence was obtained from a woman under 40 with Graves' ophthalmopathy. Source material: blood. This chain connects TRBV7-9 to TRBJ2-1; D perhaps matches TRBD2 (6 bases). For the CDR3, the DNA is TGTGCCAGCATCTATAGGGAGGCGGGCAATGAGCAGTTCTTC. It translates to CASIYREAGNEQFF.